This TCR beta chain was sequenced for a study of shared clonotypes between healthy human individuals (dated by TCRdb to between 2020 and 2021). With respect to the entire study: Three men and a couple of women, aged 18 to 49 years, made up the cohort. To estimate repertoire size and how much clonotypes are shared between individuals, the study performed deep sequencing of blood TCR repertoires from 4 to 6 healthy adults. Different laboratories and diverse techniques were used to prepare libraries and sequence TCR repertoires, to increase sequencing depth and limit assay-specific biases. Per donor, leukapheresis produced somewhere between about 0.8 and 9 billion PBMCs. The research as a whole found: Because the study included a small number of donors, the genetic and exposure-history diversity represented was limited. Based on pairwise subsampling, the degree of clonotype sharing among donors was expected to be affected by sequencing depth. Only blood was sampled, and tissue TCR repertoires likely differ from those in blood.

This clone was detected a few times. This clone's antigen is unknown. No base qualities exist here, and no much larger clone lies one base off it. From a lookup of the germline V gene, CDR1 and CDR2 are KGHSH and LQKENI. The V and J ends are trimmed by 0 bases and 3 bases, leaving 9 bases between them. From cysteine to phenylalanine, the CDR3 is 15 amino acids long. Here the CDR3 DNA is all that survives: 45 bases in frame from base 1. The donors were healthy, HIV-negative adults who had no recently reported acute infections or vaccinations. Every donor was a Caucasian adult residing in Nashville, Tennessee, USA. For unsorted samples, tens of millions of PBMCs were counted, and genomic DNA was extracted using the QIAamp DNA Blood Mini kit. Blood was collected by leukapheresis, and PBMCs were isolated by Ficoll-Histopaque density gradient centrifugation and then cryopreserved in liquid nitrogen vapor phase.

Using the deep immunoSEQ assay, TCR CDR3 regions were amplified from genomic DNA by multiplex PCR. Genomic DNA extracted from each cell subset was distributed evenly over all wells of several immunoSEQ 96-well plates, and each plate served as one replicate. For unsorted PBMC, each replicate PCR was loaded with roughly 330 ng genomic DNA, equivalent to 25,000 to 35,000 T cell genomes. Genomic DNA from unsorted PBMC was sequenced over ten immunoSEQ deep assay plates. Purified libraries were measured with a Qubit 3.0 fluorometer, size-checked on a Bioanalyzer 2100, and measured again with the KAPA Library Quantification kit. Each immunoSEQ 96-well plate was sequenced on its own single-read 150-cycle Illumina NextSeq 550 flow cell. Per the source publication's procedure: Because the immunoSEQ output included only junctional sequences and no quality scores, the filtering could not be the same as the filtering used for full-length reads. To assign V/J genes and CDR3, sequences were annotated using PyIR, a Python wrapper for IgBLAST v1.9, with IMGT germline references. Reads were filtered out if the reads had weak V/J assignments (E-value above 1e-6), no CDR3, stop codons, out-of-frame junctions, or ambiguous translated residues. V3J clonotypes were defined as sequences sharing an identical inferred V gene, J gene, and CDR3 amino acid sequence. Percentage overlap between repertoires was computed as shared unique clonotypes divided by the size of the smaller repertoire. Three approaches were used to assess repertoire richness: RTK rarefaction, the Chao1 estimator, and Recon v2.1 estimates of unobserved clonotypes. TCRdb stores this immuneACCESS table with in-frame sequences only. Part of the clones is absent; in the studies checked, under half of the shortfall reflects unresolved V genes, and no reason is known for the rest. The DNA gave D and trimming, while V, J and clone size come from that table. The sample profile shows some 500,000 clones; 79% of them were found once. The top ten clonotypes cover 12% of the sample.

The sequence is built from TRBV18 and TRBJ2-1; TRBD2 could be the D gene, as 6 bases match. The TCR was taken from a woman in her 40s in good health. Some clones in this sample may be carry-over from other donors' samples. Sequenced material: PBMCs. CDR3 protein: CASSPPAGFYNEQFF. The sequenced DNA: TGTGCCAGCTCACCACCTGCGGGGTTCTACAATGAGCAGTTCTTC.